This T cell receptor (beta chain) was retrieved from a study of control samples from healthy donors and cancer patients. Clones were read by immunoSEQ multiplex PCR, and TCRdb kept only the in-frame ones, dropping some. The data show around 75,000 clones, over 80% seen once. Between the trimmed V and J ends, which lost 2 bases and 4 bases, there was a span of 6 bases. In germline, CDR1 is SGHVS, CDR2 FNYEAQ. The CDR3 is 12 residues long. Specimen: blood. The gene calls are TRBV7-6 and TRBJ2-7; D is possibly TRBD1 (6 bases). The receptor was isolated from a woman aged 55-70 years in good health. This CDR3 reads CASSLRGYEQYF. The CDR3 region has the DNA TGTGCCAGCAGCTTAAGGGGGTACGAGCAGTACTTC. Based on the CDR3 plus reference TRBV7-6 and TRBJ2-7, the full variable domain is GAGVSQSPRYKVTKRGQDVALRCDPISGHVSLYWYRQALGQGPEFLTYFNYEAQQDKSGLPNDRFSAERPEGSISTLTIQRTEQRDSAMYRCASSLRGYEQYFGPGTRLTVT.